Below are 17 T cell receptor beta chains sequenced from a single sample in a study of OX40 agonist ivuxolimab in advanced cancers. TCRdb's table, derived via immunoSEQ multiplex PCR, lists solely in-frame clones and lacks some. The sample shows 73,000 or so clones, around nine tenths of them seen only once. Sequenced material: CD4+ or CD8+ T cells sorted from blood, taken in a trial of the OX40 agonist ivuxolimab. Receptor source: an adult with an advanced solid tumor such as melanoma, head and neck, liver or kidney cancer.

CDR3 nucleotides: TGTGCCAGCAGTTACTCGATGAGAGGAGATACGCAGTATTTT. Residues: CASSYSMRGDTQYF. This chain uses TRBV6-5 with TRBJ2-3; no clear D gene. This CDR3 contains 14 residues. Trimming took off 0 bases at V and 5 bases at J, with 9 bases between the two ends. Looked up from germline, CDR1 is MNHEY and CDR2 is SVGAGI.

The table lists this clone with a count of one. This chain connects TRBV6-4 to TRBJ2-2; perhaps TRBD1 as D (5 bases). Trimming took off 4 bases at V and 6 bases at J, with 12 bases between the two ends. The length of the CDR3 is 14 residues. CDR1 MRHNA and CDR2 SNTAGT come from the germline V gene. CDR3 nucleotides: TGTGCCAGCAGTGCCCAGGGTAACGCCGGGGAGCTGTTTTTT. Translation: CASSAQGNAGELFF.

The chain employs TRBV18 and TRBJ2-3, with 7 bases identical to TRBD1. This CDR3 spans 12 amino acids. Unmatched junction bases numbered 3, after V lost 9 bases and J lost 3 bases. Germline V gives CDR1 KGHSH, CDR2 LQKENI. CDR3 sequence: CASRQGTDTQYF. In DNA, the CDR3 is TGTGCCAGTCGACAGGGAACAGATACGCAGTATTTT.

The CDR3 bases are TGTGCCAGCTTCGGAGGTGCGGGTCTGGGTGGGGAAACGCAGTATTTT. This translates into CASFGGAGLGGETQYF. The chain carries TRBV27 and TRBJ2-3; D is possibly TRBD2 (5 bases). The germline CDR1 and CDR2 sequences are MNHEY and SMNVEV (reference sequence). The CDR3 has 16 residues. V dropped 8 bases and J dropped 9 bases, with 27 bases sitting between them.

The chain recombines TRBV18 with TRBJ2-7, with 7 bases identical to TRBD1. Germline trimming cut 3 bases from V and 0 bases from J; bases unmatched to any gene: 5. Germline CDR1 reads KGHSH; CDR2 reads LQKENI. This CDR3 has 15 residues. In DNA, the CDR3 is TGTGCCAGCTCACCGGACAGGATCAGCTCCTACGAGCAGTACTTC. This sequence encodes CASSPDRISSYEQYF.

This clone was counted once. The V and J genes are TRBV10-3 and TRBJ2-5; D may be TRBD1 or TRBD2 (5 bases each). The V end lost 6 bases, the J end lost 2 bases, and 10 bases lay between the germline ends. CDR3 length equals 13 residues. The germline gives CDR1 ENHRY, CDR2 SYGVKD. The DNA of the CDR3 is TGTGCCATCAGCCCCGGGACGCAAGAGACCCAGTACTTC. Translated, it gives CAISPGTQETQYF.

The chain combines TRBV10-3 with TRBJ1-1; TRBD1 might be the D (6 bases). Germline lookup yields CDR1 ENHRY and CDR2 SYGVKD. V lost 6 bases and J 5 bases, leaving 16 bases between the germline ends. This CDR3 has 14 residues. CDR3 DNA: TGTGCCATCAGAGCTACAGGGTTAAGGACTGAAGCTTTCTTT. This translates into CAIRATGLRTEAFF.

The chain couples TRBV19 to TRBJ2-1; 7 bases align to TRBD2. CDR3 length equals 14 residues. The germline V gene encodes CDR1 LNHDA and CDR2 SQIVND (reference sequence). The junction had 6 bases not matched to a gene; V was cut back by 1 base and J by 9 bases. The CDR3 sequence: CASSIGAGVAEQFF. The CDR3 nucleotides are TGTGCCAGTAGTATAGGGGCGGGAGTAGCTGAGCAGTTCTTC.

The chain is built from TRBV30 and TRBJ1-1, with 7 bases aligning to TRBD1. Looked up from germline, CDR1 is GTSNPN and CDR2 is SVGIG (reference sequence). The trim removed 4 bases at V and 6 bases at J, leaving 11 bases unmatched. CDR3 length: 14 amino acids. CDR3 coding DNA: TGTGCCTGGATGGTGCTTGCAGGGGGGGCTGAAGCTTTCTTT. Encoded protein: CAWMVLAGGAEAFF.

The rearrangement joins TRBV18 to TRBJ1-1, with D perhaps TRBD1 (5 bases). This CDR3 region has 15 residues. Germline V gene data show CDR1 as KGHSH and CDR2 as LQKENI. V was trimmed by 2 bases and J by 1 base, leaving 11 bases between them. CDR3 nucleotides: TGTGCCAGCTCACCAGTGGGGCTCGGGAACACTGAAGCTTTCTTT. Translated: CASSPVGLGNTEAFF. Based on the CDR3 plus reference TRBV18 and TRBJ1-1, the full variable domain is NAGVMQNPRHLVRRRGQEARLRCSPMKGHSHVYWYRQLPEEGLKFMVYLQKENIIDESGMPKERFSAEFPKEGPSILRIQQVVRGDSAAYFCASSPVGLGNTEAFFGQGTRLTVV.

The chain uses TRBV4-3 and TRBJ1-5, with no clear D. Germline V gene lookup returns CDR1 LGHNA and CDR2 YSLEER. CDR3 length: 15 amino acids. Trimming cost V 0 bases and J 0 bases, with 6 bases left between them. The CDR3, as DNA: TGCGCCAGCAGCCAAGACGGTCTTAGCAATCAGCCCCAGCATTTT. As protein: CASSQDGLSNQPQHF.

This chain links TRBV4-3 with TRBJ1-2; D unresolved. Trimming stripped 0 bases from V and 7 bases from J, with 18 bases between. The CDR3 totals 16 residues. CDR1 is LGHNA and CDR2 is YSLEER in the germline V gene. CDR3 nucleotide sequence: TGCGCCAGCAGCCAAGAAACGGCGGGAACCAGCCCTGGCTACACCTTC. Its translation: CASSQETAGTSPGYTF.

This chain joins TRBV25-1 and TRBJ1-2; the D is unclear. CDR3 length: 12 amino acids. The V and J ends lost 1 base and 0 bases respectively, with 0 bases between them. Looked up from germline, CDR1 is MGHDK and CDR2 is SYGVNS. CDR3 residues: CASSESNYGYTF. The CDR3 DNA reads TGTGCCAGCAGTGAATCTAACTATGGCTACACCTTC.

V is TRBV5-6 and J is TRBJ1-2; D is unclear. This CDR3 contains 13 residues. Germline assignment: CDR1 SGHDT and CDR2 YYEEEE. The V end lost 0 bases, the J end lost 8 bases, and 11 bases lay between the germline ends. CDR3 DNA sequence: TGTGCCAGCAGCTTGGTACGTGCTGAGGGCTACACCTTC. Protein sequence: CASSLVRAEGYTF. Based on the CDR3 plus reference TRBV5-6 and TRBJ1-2, the full variable domain is DAGVTQSPTHLIKTRGQQVTLRCSPKSGHDTVSWYQQALGQGPQFIFQYYEEEERQRGNFPDRFSGHQFPNYSSELNVNALLLGDSALYLCASSLVRAEGYTFGSGTRLTVV.

The CDR3 DNA sequence: TGTGCCTGGAGTCCTCGATCCACTGGCGAGCAGTACTTC. Its protein is CAWSPRSTGEQYF. This chain uses TRBV30 with TRBJ2-7; no firm D call. Germline-derived CDR1 and CDR2 are GTSNPN and SVGIG (reference sequence). Trimming took off 2 bases at V and 6 bases at J, with 14 bases between the two ends. The CDR3 runs to 13 residues. The full variable domain, completed using reference TRBV30 and TRBJ2-7, is SQTIHQWPATLVQPVGSPLSLECTVEGTSNPNLYWYRQAAGRGLQLLFYSVGIGQISSEVPQNLSASRPQDRQFILSSKKLLLSDSGFYLCAWSPRSTGEQYFGPGTRLTVT.

The V call is TRBV5-1, the J call TRBJ1-1; 8 bases are a match to TRBD1. The J segment lost 5 bases and the V segment lost 0 bases, leaving 6 bases of the junction unmatched. The germline V gene encodes CDR1 SGHRS and CDR2 YFSETQ. This CDR3 is built from 15 residues. CDR3 in amino acids: CASSLGPGGETEAFF. The CDR3 region has the DNA TGCGCCAGCAGCTTGGGGCCAGGGGGCGAGACTGAAGCTTTCTTT.

This clone appeared once. The chain has TRBV9 and TRBJ2-1; tentatively, D is TRBD2 (6 bases). CDR1 is SGDLS, CDR2 YYNGEE, per germline. The CDR3 has 15 amino acids. V lost 4 bases, J lost 3 bases, and 14 bases lay in between. Written as DNA, the CDR3 is TGTGCCAGCAGCCCGAGACTAGTGATCTACAATGAGCAGTTCTTC. This sequence encodes CASSPRLVIYNEQFF.